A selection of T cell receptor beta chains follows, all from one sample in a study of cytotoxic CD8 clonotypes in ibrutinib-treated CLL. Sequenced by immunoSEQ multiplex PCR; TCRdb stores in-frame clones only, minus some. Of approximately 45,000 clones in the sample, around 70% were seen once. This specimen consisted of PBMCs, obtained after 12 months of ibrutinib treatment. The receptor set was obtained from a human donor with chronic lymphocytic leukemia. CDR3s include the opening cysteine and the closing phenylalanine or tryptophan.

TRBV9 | CASSAQDEEQYF
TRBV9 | CASSSPPDTQYF
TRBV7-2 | CASSSLAGFSNEQFF
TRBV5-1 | CASSLGSEERQYF
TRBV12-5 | CASGVGGWDSNQPQHF
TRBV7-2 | CASSPQRGSNQPQHF
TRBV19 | CASSIGQNYQPQHF
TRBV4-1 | CASSRLAGDGETQYF
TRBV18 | CASSPPGETYEQYF
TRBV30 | CAWSPRNTEAFF
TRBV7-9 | CASSFEGGYYGYTF
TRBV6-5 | CATSPVGDRDEQYF
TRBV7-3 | CASSPSGGGNTEAFF
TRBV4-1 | CASSQFSLGSYGYTF
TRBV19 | CASSVPGSETQYF
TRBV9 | CASSATTASGNTIYF
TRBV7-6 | CASSLAPGARTEAFF
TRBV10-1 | CASSESVGTAQETQYF
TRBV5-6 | CASSLGRQGVYGYTF
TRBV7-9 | CASSLVLGDSPLHF
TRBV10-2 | CASSDGRMNTEAFF
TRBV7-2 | CASSSTGLLSPLHF
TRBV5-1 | CASSLMAGVLNTEAFF
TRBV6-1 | CASSEAGTTAYEQYF
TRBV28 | CASLPLAGNYEQYF
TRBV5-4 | CASSPGPSWASSSYNEQFF